This T cell receptor (beta chain) was recovered during a study of blood T cells in healthy people across ages. Study conclusions and caveats: Per-million-T-cell TCR beta diversity fell roughly linearly with age. Whereas aged donors had fewer naive CD4+ cells, long-lived donors had more of them and higher diversity.

J lost 2 bases, V lost 6 bases, and 12 bases had no gene match. CDR1 is DFQATT, CDR2 SNEGSKA, per germline (reference sequence). The CDR3 has 16 residues. This clonotype was detected a few times. The antigen is unknown. Combining a sample-barcoded 5' primer with a J-beta primer mix, a second PCR ran for roughly 6 to 12 cycles. TCRdb re-analysed the 5' RACE reads in MiXCR, keeping a single row per CDR3 protein. The sample has around 800,000 distinct CDR3 sequences; under 30% are singletons. The same sample was also studied in work on T cells of mothers and their children. That work states: M1S, a second-PCR primer, added sample barcodes and 2-4 random nucleotides.

This chain uses TRBV20-1 with TRBJ2-2; 7 bases align to TRBD1. Sequences were obtained from blood. This TCR was recovered from a boy aged 5-17 years in good health. In nucleotides, the CDR3 is TGCAGTGCGGGCGGAACGACAGGGACAAACACCGGGGAGCTGTTTTTT. It translates to CSAGGTTGTNTGELFF.